Presented here are 15 T cell receptor beta chains from one specimen sequenced in a study of CD8+ T cells in alopecia areata. TCR sequencing used cDNA made by reverse transcription of extracted RNA. Profiled with immunoSEQ multiplex PCR; TCRdb holds only in-frame clones, not every one. The sample has about 130,000 clones, about 57% seen once. The sample consisted of CD4+ T cells sorted from blood, taken at week 0. Receptors were obtained from a human donor with alopecia areata.

The chain employs TRBV2 and TRBJ2-7; 9 nucleotides match TRBD1. The germline V gene encodes CDR1 SNHLY and CDR2 FYNNEI. The CDR3 sequence is 13 residues long. J was trimmed by 4 bases and V by 7 bases; bases with no gene match: 5. In nucleotides, the CDR3 is TGTGCCAGCATCCAGGACAGGGGATACGAGCAGTACTTC. Its protein product is CASIQDRGYEQYF.

This clone appeared a few times. The chain carries TRBV5-1 and TRBJ2-5, with 7 bases matching TRBD2. Germline values: CDR1 SGHRS, CDR2 YFSETQ. V shed 7 bases and J 4 bases; nucleotides not matched to a gene: 13. The CDR3 runs to 15 residues. CDR3 loop: CASCPSGLKVETQYF. For the CDR3, the DNA is TGCGCCAGCTGCCCTAGCGGACTCAAGGTAGAGACCCAGTACTTC.

The gene calls are TRBV11-1 and TRBJ1-2; the match to TRBD1 covers 7 bases. Losses at the gene ends were 2 bases for V and 4 bases for J; bases not matched to a gene: 1. The CDR3 contains 13 residues. Germline V lookup: CDR1 SGHAT, CDR2 FQDESV (reference sequence). CDR3 protein: CASSLRDSYGYTF. In DNA, the CDR3 is TGTGCCAGCAGCTTAAGGGACAGCTATGGCTACACCTTC. The full variable domain, rest sourced from reference TRBV11-1 and TRBJ1-2, is EAEVAQSPRYKITEKSQAVAFWCDPISGHATLYWYRQILGQGPELLVQFQDESVVDDSQLPKDRFSAERLKGVDSTLKIQPAELGDSAMYLCASSLRDSYGYTFGSGTRLTVV.

This chain joins TRBV5-6 and TRBJ1-2, with D possibly matching TRBD1 (6 bases). Trimming removed 4 bases from V and 4 bases from J, with 14 bases in between. The length of the CDR3 is 14 residues. Germline lookup yields CDR1 SGHDT and CDR2 YYEEEE. The CDR3 DNA reads as TGTGCCAGCAGCACACGAGGGGGTAGCTATGGCTACACCTTC. It yields the protein CASSTRGGSYGYTF.

This clone was detected once. The genes are TRBV2 and TRBJ1-6, with TRBD1 identical over 10 bases. V lost 6 bases, J lost 9 bases, and 5 bases stayed unmatched. This CDR3 comprises 14 residues. Germline V gene sequence: CDR1 SNHLY, CDR2 FYNNEI. The CDR3, as DNA: TGTGCCAGCAGCCCCGACAGGGGGCTTTCACCCCTCCACTTT. Amino acid sequence: CASSPDRGLSPLHF.

This sequence joins TRBV6-1 and TRBJ1-1, with D tentatively TRBD1 (6 bases). Germline V gene sequence: CDR1 MNHNS, CDR2 SASEGT. The CDR3 consists of 13 residues. Trimming pared 7 bases from V and 6 bases from J, leaving 15 bases between. The chain's CDR3 is CASTKAGGPEAFF. DNA of the CDR3: TGTGCCAGCACTAAGGCGGGGGGCCCTGAAGCTTTCTTT.

The count of this clone is one. The genes are TRBV14 and TRBJ2-1, with D perhaps assigned TRBD1 or TRBD2 (6 bases each). From germline, CDR1 is SGHDN and CDR2 FVKESK. The ends were cut back, 2 bases at V and 4 bases at J, with 9 bases in the middle. This CDR3 is 14 amino acids long. CDR3 coding DNA: TGTGCCAGCAGCCAATCGGGGGCATACAATGAGCAGTTCTTC. This codes for CASSQSGAYNEQFF.

The CDR3 nucleotides are TGTGCCATCAGTGAGTCTAATGGCTACACCTTC. Protein: CAISESNGYTF. The J gene is TRBJ1-2, the V gene TRBV10-3; D call uncertain. Looked up from germline, CDR1 is ENHRY and CDR2 is SYGVKD. This CDR3 has 11 amino acids. The ends were cut back, 0 bases at V and 6 bases at J, with 2 bases in the middle.

The chain employs TRBV5-6 and TRBJ1-2; 7 bases are a match to TRBD1. V lost 0 bases and J lost 1; bases outside the gene matches: 3. In germline, CDR1 is SGHDT, CDR2 YYEEEE. The CDR3 sequence is 15 residues long. The CDR3 region is CASSLAGTVNYGYTF. The CDR3 DNA sequence: TGTGCCAGCAGCTTGGCCGGGACAGTTAACTATGGCTACACCTTC.

V gene TRBV2 combines with J gene TRBJ1-1; 7 bases line up with TRBD1. This CDR3 contains 14 residues. CDR1 is SNHLY, CDR2 FYNNEI, per germline. V trimming: 5 bases; J trimming: 3 bases; junction bases outside the gene matches: 6. The CDR3 sequence is CASSPNGQDTEAFF. Here the CDR3 DNA reads TGTGCCAGCAGTCCCAATGGACAGGACACTGAAGCTTTCTTT.

The chain links TRBV7-9 to TRBJ1-2, with TRBD1 matching over 11 bases. This CDR3 comprises 16 residues. Germline CDR1 reads SEHNR; CDR2 reads FQNEAQ (reference sequence). V shed 5 bases, J shed 4 bases, and the junction held 9 bases outside the gene matches. The CDR3 reads CASSPRTGGELYGYTF. The CDR3 DNA reads as TGTGCCAGCAGCCCCAGGACAGGGGGCGAGCTCTATGGCTACACCTTC.

In its sample, this clone ranks as medium-sized (0.01 to 0.1%). The chain links TRBV2 to TRBJ2-1; TRBD2 is a possible D gene (5 bases). V was clipped by 7 bases and J by 3 bases, with 19 bases between them. The germline V gene encodes CDR1 SNHLY and CDR2 FYNNEI. The CDR3 loop spans 16 amino acids. This CDR3 reads CASTAMIGESYNEQFF. The CDR3 DNA sequence: TGTGCCAGCACCGCGATGATTGGGGAGAGCTACAATGAGCAGTTCTTC.

This clone has just a few counts. This chain links TRBV29-1 with TRBJ2-2; 7 bases fit TRBD1. Germline V gene data show CDR1 as SQVTM and CDR2 as ANQGSEA. The CDR3 sequence is 17 residues long. V was pared by 7 bases and J by 8 bases, with 22 bases of the junction left unmatched. The CDR3 DNA reads TGCAGCGCCAGACCCACAGGGGCTCCGAAAAACAATGGGGAGCTGTTTTTT. This sequence encodes CSARPTGAPKNNGELFF.

This chain joins TRBV9 and TRBJ2-3, with D perhaps matching TRBD1 (6 bases). Trimming pared 4 bases from V and 4 bases from J, leaving 19 bases between. CDR3 length: 16 residues. CDR1 and CDR2 from the germline V gene are SGDLS and YYNGEE. DNA of the CDR3: TGTGCCAGCAGCACCCGGACAGCCGCCCGGGCAGATACGCAGTATTTT. This translates into CASSTRTAARADTQYF.

The V and J genes are TRBV9 and TRBJ2-7, with TRBD1 matching over 8 bases. Trimming removed 4 bases from V and 4 bases from J; junction bases left unmatched: 4. This CDR3 comprises 13 residues. The germline V gene has CDR1 SGDLS and CDR2 YYNGEE. In DNA, the CDR3 is TGTGCCAGCAGCAATACAGGGGGGTACGAGCAGTACTTC. This encodes CASSNTGGYEQYF.